A single sample is the source of the 15 T cell receptor beta chains below, sequenced in a study of cytomegalovirus exposure and HLA in healthy donors. The study ran its PCR with 60 Vbeta and 13 Jbeta primers. TCRdb's table, derived via immunoSEQ multiplex PCR, lists solely in-frame clones and lacks some. The sample consists of approximately 97,000 clones, approximately 64% of them appearing once. Material for sequencing was PBMCs. The source is a human donor in good health.

This chain uses TRBV7-9 with TRBJ1-5, with D possibly being TRBD1 (6 bases). This CDR3 is 15 amino acids long. Germline V gene data show CDR1 as SEHNR and CDR2 as FQNEAQ (reference sequence). Trimming removed 5 bases from V and 9 bases from J, with 20 bases in between. The CDR3 protein is CASSPPGGHLMPQHF. The CDR3 bases are TGTGCCAGCAGCCCCCCGGGGGGACATTTGATGCCCCAGCATTTT.

The gene calls are TRBV7-9 and TRBJ1-2; TRBD1 agrees at 7 bases. The trim removed 4 bases at V and 8 bases at J, leaving 10 bases unmatched. The CDR3 is 14 residues long. CDR1 SEHNR and CDR2 FQNEAQ come from the germline V gene (reference sequence). In nucleotides, the CDR3 is TGTGCCAGCAGCTCTGTCACAGGGGTTGGGGGCTACACCTTC. This sequence encodes CASSSVTGVGGYTF.

The gene calls are TRBV30 and TRBJ2-1; D might be TRBD2 (6 bases). The CDR3 runs to 12 residues. In germline, CDR1 is GTSNPN, CDR2 SVGIG (reference sequence). Trimming cost V 2 bases and J 6 bases, with 8 bases left between them. The CDR3 loop is CAWSRGLNEQFF. The CDR3 coding sequence is TGTGCCTGGAGTCGGGGACTCAATGAGCAGTTCTTC.

The rearrangement uses TRBV10-2 and TRBJ2-3; D is perhaps TRBD2 (6 bases). V was trimmed by 8 bases and J by 4 bases, leaving 10 bases between them. The CDR3 consists of 12 residues. Germline loops: CDR1 WSHSY, CDR2 SAAADI. The CDR3 DNA reads as TGCGCCAGCGGGAGGCGCTCAGATACGCAGTATTTT. It is translated as CASGRRSDTQYF.

The J gene is TRBJ2-2, the V gene TRBV7-6, with TRBD2 as a possible D gene (5 bases). The CDR3 spans 15 residues. Trimming removed 5 bases from V and 0 bases from J, with 10 bases in between. The germline CDR1 and CDR2 sequences are SGHVS and FNYEAQ. CDR3 amino acids: CASSKSGTNTGELFF. CDR3 DNA: TGTGCCAGCAGCAAGAGCGGAACGAACACCGGGGAGCTGTTTTTT.

The chain has TRBV5-4 and TRBJ1-2, with a tentative D call TRBD1 (5 bases). The CDR3 extends over 14 amino acids. The germline V gene encodes CDR1 SGHNT and CDR2 YYREEE (reference sequence). V was pared by 3 bases and J by 8 bases, with 17 bases between. CDR3 sequence: CASSSGGGDWGYTF. DNA for the CDR3: TGTGCCAGCAGCTCAGGCGGGGGGGATTGGGGCTACACCTTC.

The chain recombines TRBV5-1 with TRBJ2-3; 9 nucleotides match TRBD2. This CDR3 contains 18 residues. J was trimmed by 1 base and V by 0 bases; bases with no gene match: 9. Looked up from germline, CDR1 is SGHRS and CDR2 is YFSETQ. The CDR3 is CASSLGPSGAQRTDTQYF. For the CDR3, the DNA is TGCGCCAGCAGCTTGGGACCTAGCGGGGCCCAACGCACAGATACGCAGTATTTT. The whole variable domain, remainder taken from reference TRBV5-1 and TRBJ2-3, is KAGVTQTPRYLIKTRGQQVTLSCSPISGHRSVSWYQQTPGQGLQFLFEYFSETQRNKGNFPGRFSGRQFSNSRSEMNVSTLELGDSALYLCASSLGPSGAQRTDTQYFGPGTRLTVL.

The chain has TRBV7-8 and TRBJ1-5; a weak D match, TRBD1 (5 bases). V gave up 1 base and J gave up 4 bases, with 11 bases separating them. The CDR3 covers 15 residues. Germline loops: CDR1 SGHVS, CDR2 FQNEAQ. The CDR3 sequence is CASSLVGARNQPQHF. The CDR3 DNA reads TGTGCCAGCAGCTTAGTAGGGGCACGGAATCAGCCCCAGCATTTT.

The chain combines TRBV9 with TRBJ2-5; D not certain. The CDR3 is made up of 13 amino acids. The V gene lost 0 bases and the J gene lost 2 bases, with 5 bases spanning the gap. CDR1 and CDR2 (germline): SGDLS, YYNGEE. CDR3 loop: CASSVASQETQYF. The CDR3 DNA follows: TGTGCCAGCAGCGTAGCCAGTCAAGAGACCCAGTACTTC. The entire variable domain, with the rest obtained from reference TRBV9 and TRBJ2-5, is as follows: DSGVTQTPKHLITATGQRVTLRCSPRSGDLSVYWYQQSLDQGLQFLIQYYNGEERAKGNILERFSAQQFPDLHSELNLSSLELGDSALYFCASSVASQETQYFGPGTRLLVL.

This clone was seen only a few times. This chain joins TRBV25-1 and TRBJ1-4, with D possibly TRBD1 on 5 matching bases. This CDR3 has 15 amino acids. Trimming shortened V by 3 bases and J by 0 bases, and 8 bases separated the two germline ends. Per germline, CDR1 MGHDK and CDR2 SYGVNS. The CDR3 reads CASSDTGATNEKLFF. The CDR3 DNA sequence: TGTGCCAGCAGTGATACAGGCGCAACTAATGAAAAACTGTTTTTT.

This clone was recorded only once. V is TRBV4-1 and J is TRBJ2-5; 8 positions agree with TRBD1. TRBJ2-7 matches the DNA end more closely, so the J call is doubtful. CDR1 is MGHRA and CDR2 is YSYEKL in the germline V gene. This CDR3 spans 14 amino acids. This CDR3 reads CASSQGTGNYEQYF. In DNA, the CDR3 is TGCGCCAGCAGCCAAGGGACAGGGAACTACGAGCAGTACTTC.

The rearrangement uses TRBV4-1 and TRBJ2-1; 8 bases are shared with TRBD2. The germline V gene has CDR1 MGHRA and CDR2 YSYEKL. V dropped 2 bases and J dropped 5; count of bases not matched to a gene: 11. CDR3 length: 17 residues. This CDR3 is CASSQLEAGVGNNEQFF. The CDR3 coding sequence is TGCGCCAGCAGCCAACTAGAAGCGGGAGTAGGAAACAATGAGCAGTTCTTC.

This sequence joins TRBV19 and TRBJ2-3, with D hard to call. This CDR3 contains 15 residues. Trimming took off 1 base at V and 2 bases at J, with 10 bases between the two ends. The V gene's germline CDR1 is LNHDA and CDR2 SQIVND (reference sequence). CDR3 in amino acids: CASSIAPGYTDTQYF. The CDR3 DNA follows: TGTGCCAGTAGTATAGCCCCCGGGTACACAGATACGCAGTATTTT.

The chain joins TRBV5-1 to TRBJ2-3, with 7 bases matching TRBD2. This CDR3 has 16 amino acids. Germline V lookup: CDR1 SGHRS, CDR2 YFSETQ. With 1 base clipped from V and 2 bases from J, the junction kept 7 bases outside the gene matches. The CDR3 is CASSLSRGGTTDTQYF. DNA for the CDR3: TGCGCCAGCAGCTTGAGCCGCGGGGGAACCACAGATACGCAGTATTTT.

The V and J genes are TRBV19 and TRBJ2-7, with D perhaps TRBD1 (6 bases). This CDR3 contains 13 residues. Trimming pared 4 bases from V and 6 bases from J, leaving 13 bases between. Germline assignment: CDR1 LNHDA and CDR2 SQIVND (reference sequence). The CDR3 nucleotides are TGTGCCAGTAGTACGCAGGGGTCCGGCGAGCAGTACTTC. Translating gives CASSTQGSGEQYF.